Listed here are 27 T cell receptor beta chains from one sample, sequenced in a study of OX40 agonist ivuxolimab in advanced cancers. The assay was immunoSEQ multiplex PCR, and TCRdb's table has in-frame clones only and misses some. Altogether fewer than 100,000 clones are present, around 82% being singletons, with the ten largest covering about 0.73%. The source material was CD4+ or CD8+ T cells sorted from blood, sampled in a trial of the OX40 agonist ivuxolimab. Every receptor here comes from an adult with an advanced solid tumor such as melanoma, head and neck, liver or kidney cancer.

The chain recombines TRBV5-4 with TRBJ1-2; D is uncertain. The CDR3 extends over 15 amino acids. Germline V gives CDR1 SGHNT, CDR2 YYREEE (reference sequence). With 0 bases removed from V and 3 bases from J, the gap between germline ends came to 12 bases. The CDR3 protein is CASSLVARNDYGYTF. DNA for the CDR3: TGTGCCAGCAGCTTGGTGGCCAGAAACGACTATGGCTACACCTTC.

This clone was seen once. The rearrangement uses TRBV5-1 and TRBJ2-2, with D possibly matching TRBD2 (6 bases). The CDR3 covers 16 residues. Germline CDR1 reads SGHRS; CDR2 reads YFSETQ. V was shortened by 6 bases and J by 7 bases, with 22 bases between the two germline ends. The CDR3 DNA sequence: TGCGCCAGCACCAGGCAAGCGGGCACCGGGGGCGGGGAGCTGTTTTTT. It yields the protein CASTRQAGTGGGELFF.

This chain uses TRBV5-5 with TRBJ2-1; D is possibly TRBD2 (5 bases). CDR1 is SGHKS and CDR2 is YYEKEE in the germline V gene (reference sequence). The CDR3 extends over 16 amino acids. Trimming pared 4 bases from V and 2 bases from J, leaving 16 bases between. The CDR3 loop reads CASSVNLGSPYNEQFF. The DNA of the CDR3 is TGTGCCAGCAGCGTCAATCTGGGGAGTCCCTACAATGAGCAGTTCTTC.

The genes are TRBV6-5 and TRBJ1-6; D is undetermined. CDR3 length: 15 amino acids. V was shortened by 7 bases and J by 7 bases, with 17 bases between the two germline ends. CDR1 and CDR2 from the germline V gene are MNHEY and SVGAGI. CDR3: CASTNAGIDNSPLHF. CDR3 sequence (DNA): TGTGCCAGCACTAACGCGGGAATAGACAATTCACCCCTCCACTTT.

The rearrangement joins TRBV29-1 to TRBJ2-7; D unresolved. V gave up 2 bases and J gave up 6 bases, with 11 bases separating them. The CDR3 sequence is 12 residues long. The germline CDR1 and CDR2 sequences are SQVTM and ANQGSEA. CDR3 region: CSVELLGLEQYF. The CDR3 DNA is TGCAGCGTTGAACTGCTTGGTCTCGAGCAGTACTTC.

V usage is TRBV25-1 and J usage is TRBJ1-4; 7 bases fit TRBD1. With 0 bases clipped from V and 12 bases from J, the junction kept 7 bases outside the gene matches. Per the germline V gene, CDR1 is MGHDK and CDR2 is SYGVNS. The CDR3 spans 14 residues. In DNA, the CDR3 is TGTGCCAGCAGTGAATATAGGGACAGAGCGGAACTGTTTTTT. Its protein product is CASSEYRDRAELFF.

The J gene is TRBJ1-2, the V gene TRBV6-1; D unresolved. Trimming removed 6 bases from V and 2 bases from J, with 10 bases in between. Germline assignment: CDR1 MNHNS and CDR2 SASEGT. This CDR3 spans 13 amino acids. CDR3 nucleotides: TGTGCCAGCAGGGCAGACCAAAACTATGGCTACACCTTC. It encodes CASRADQNYGYTF.

The V call is TRBV10-3, the J call TRBJ1-1; D is uncertain. Germline V lookup: CDR1 ENHRY, CDR2 SYGVKD. This CDR3 comprises 15 residues. V was shortened by 0 bases and J by 1 base, with 9 bases between the two germline ends. CDR3 protein: CAISESRQTNTEAFF. The CDR3 nucleotides are TGTGCCATCAGTGAGTCGAGGCAGACGAACACTGAAGCTTTCTTT.

This clone appeared once. This chain connects TRBV18 to TRBJ2-7; a possible D gene is TRBD1 (6 bases). Trimming left V 6 bases short and J 0 bases short, with 12 bases between. Germline loops: CDR1 KGHSH, CDR2 LQKENI. The CDR3 sequence is 14 residues long. CDR3 in amino acids: CASSPNRASYEQYF. CDR3 DNA sequence: TGTGCCAGCTCCCCAAACAGGGCCTCCTACGAGCAGTACTTC.

The V and J genes are TRBV30 and TRBJ1-2; unclear D gene. The CDR3 covers 15 residues. Between the trimmed V and J ends, which lost 0 bases and 4 bases, there was a span of 15 bases. CDR1 is GTSNPN and CDR2 is SVGIG in the germline V gene (reference sequence). CDR3 sequence: CAWSVHETPTYGYTF. In nucleotides, the CDR3 is TGTGCCTGGAGTGTACACGAAACCCCGACCTATGGCTACACCTTC.

There are a few counts of this clone. CDR3 in amino acids: CASTGRETQYF. DNA of the CDR3: TGTGCCAGCACGGGACGAGAGACCCAGTACTTC. The J gene is TRBJ2-5, the V gene TRBV6-6, with D possibly being TRBD1 or TRBD2 (5 bases each). Trimming stripped 7 bases from V and 4 bases from J, with 7 bases between. Per germline, CDR1 MNHNY and CDR2 SVGAGI (reference sequence). The CDR3 loop spans 11 amino acids.

This clone came up once. This chain uses TRBV9 with TRBJ2-5; 13 positions match TRBD2. CDR1 and CDR2 (germline): SGDLS, YYNGEE. With V trimmed by 1 base and J by 5 bases, 5 bases remained unmatched. The CDR3 extends over 16 amino acids. CDR3 protein: CASSVSGTSGIETQYF. DNA of the CDR3: TGTGCCAGCAGCGTATCCGGGACTAGCGGGATTGAGACCCAGTACTTC. The whole variable domain, remainder taken from reference TRBV9 and TRBJ2-5, is DSGVTQTPKHLITATGQRVTLRCSPRSGDLSVYWYQQSLDQGLQFLIQYYNGEERAKGNILERFSAQQFPDLHSELNLSSLELGDSALYFCASSVSGTSGIETQYFGPGTRLLVL.

The V gene is TRBV27, the J gene TRBJ1-5, with D unclear. Germline V gene lookup returns CDR1 MNHEY and CDR2 SMNVEV (reference sequence). The CDR3 covers 14 residues. V dropped 2 bases and J dropped 1 base, with 6 bases sitting between them. The CDR3, as DNA: TGTGCCAGCAGTTTACAAGAGAGCAATCAGCCCCAGCATTTT. Translation gives CASSLQESNQPQHF.

The chain has TRBV2 and TRBJ1-4, with D possibly TRBD1 on 6 matching bases. This CDR3 is built from 15 residues. Germline assignment: CDR1 SNHLY and CDR2 FYNNEI. Trimming removed 1 base at V and 2 bases at J, with 8 bases between. CDR3 region: CASSEGGATNEKLFF. CDR3 nucleotides: TGTGCCAGCAGTGAAGGGGGGGCGACTAATGAAAAACTGTTTTTT.

This clone is categorized as medium-sized. The V gene is TRBV30, the J gene TRBJ1-3; D gene ambiguous. CDR3 size: 13 residues. The V gene's germline CDR1 is GTSNPN and CDR2 SVGIG (reference sequence). Trimming removed 4 bases from V and 4 bases from J, with 11 bases in between. CDR3 region: CAWTPGRGNTIYF. The CDR3 DNA sequence: TGTGCCTGGACCCCCGGCCGGGGAAACACCATATATTTT. The full variable domain, with the rest looked up from reference TRBV30 and TRBJ1-3, is SQTIHQWPATLVQPVGSPLSLECTVEGTSNPNLYWYRQAAGRGLQLLFYSVGIGQISSEVPQNLSASRPQDRQFILSSKKLLLSDSGFYLCAWTPGRGNTIYFGEGSWLTVV.

V usage is TRBV7-2 and J usage is TRBJ1-1; 7 nucleotides line up with TRBD1. This CDR3 has 14 residues. J was trimmed by 3 bases and V by 5 bases; bases with no gene match: 6. Germline V lookup: CDR1 SGHTA, CDR2 FQGNSA. CDR3: CASSQDRVHTEAFF. The CDR3 bases are TGTGCCAGCAGCCAAGACAGGGTCCACACTGAAGCTTTCTTT.

This clone was detected only once. V gene TRBV6-1 combines with J gene TRBJ2-3, with no clear D. Germline CDR1 reads MNHNS; CDR2 reads SASEGT. V gave up 9 bases and J gave up 4 bases, with 14 bases separating them. The length of the CDR3 is 13 residues. The CDR3 region is CARAQSLADTQYF. CDR3 coding DNA: TGTGCCAGAGCACAGAGTCTGGCAGATACGCAGTATTTT.

V gene TRBV11-2 combines with J gene TRBJ2-7; D uncertain. Trimming shortened V by 5 bases and J by 0 bases, and 2 bases separated the two germline ends. The CDR3 has 11 amino acids. Germline loops: CDR1 SGHAT, CDR2 FQNNGV. The CDR3 nucleotides are TGTGCCAGCAGCCGCTCCTACGAGCAGTACTTC. Protein: CASSRSYEQYF.

This CDR3 reads CASSLASRLQETQYF. Written as DNA, the CDR3 is TGTGCCAGCAGCTTAGCCTCTCGGCTCCAAGAGACCCAGTACTTC. The rearrangement links TRBV7-2 to TRBJ2-5; no definite D call. In germline, CDR1 is SGHTA, CDR2 FQGNSA. This CDR3 comprises 15 residues. Deletions cut 0 bases from V and 1 base from J, with 9 bases between.

The V and J genes are TRBV28 and TRBJ2-3; 8 bases fit TRBD2. V lost 6 bases to trimming and J lost 4 bases; unmatched junction nucleotides: 9. Germline CDR1 is MDHEN and CDR2 is SYDVKM. This CDR3 has 15 residues. The CDR3 sequence is CASSRSGVSPDTQYF. The DNA for the CDR3 is TGTGCCAGCAGCCGTAGCGGGGTCTCACCAGATACGCAGTATTTT.

The chain employs TRBV10-3 and TRBJ2-5; the D gene is possibly TRBD2 (5 bases). The CDR3 covers 14 residues. V shed 2 bases and J shed 5 bases, with 12 bases lying between them. Germline values: CDR1 ENHRY, CDR2 SYGVKD. Here the CDR3 reads CAISEDGNRETQYF. CDR3 sequence (DNA): TGTGCCATCAGTGAGGACGGGAACCGGGAGACCCAGTACTTC.

This sequence joins TRBV19 and TRBJ2-5, with a possible D match to TRBD2 (7 bases). The CDR3 contains 13 residues. Germline CDR1 LNHDA, CDR2 SQIVND (reference sequence). The germline V and J ends were trimmed by 6 bases and 5 bases, with 13 bases remaining between them. The CDR3 coding sequence is TGTGCCAGTAGCCGGGGGGCCGGCGAGACCCAGTACTTC. Its translation is CASSRGAGETQYF.

The rearrangement joins TRBV11-3 to TRBJ1-2; D might be TRBD1 (5 bases). The CDR3 contains 17 residues. Trimming cost V 4 bases and J 4 bases, with 22 bases left between them. The V gene's germline CDR1 is SGHNT and CDR2 YENEEA. CDR3 DNA sequence: TGTGCCAGCAGCTCCCAGGGAGGGAACGCCGTGGGCTATGGCTACACCTTC. This encodes CASSSQGGNAVGYGYTF.

J is TRBJ1-2 and V is TRBV19; D uncertain. Deletions cut 5 bases from V and 4 bases from J, with 8 bases between. This CDR3 is built from 12 residues. Germline values: CDR1 LNHDA, CDR2 SQIVND (reference sequence). CDR3 sequence reads: CASSPRTYGYTF. The CDR3 bases are TGTGCCAGTAGTCCGAGGACCTATGGCTACACCTTC.

This clone appeared a few times. The chain is built from TRBV6-5 and TRBJ1-5; D is ambiguous. CDR1 is MNHEY, CDR2 SVGAGI, per germline. The V end lost 7 bases, the J end lost 4 bases, and 11 bases lay between the germline ends. This CDR3 has 13 amino acids. This chain's CDR3 is CASISRENQPQHF. The CDR3 DNA reads as TGTGCCAGCATTTCGAGGGAGAATCAGCCCCAGCATTTT.

The chain joins TRBV2 to TRBJ1-4; the match to TRBD1 covers 7 bases. CDR1 and CDR2 from the germline V gene are SNHLY and FYNNEI. Germline trimming cut 10 bases from V and 3 bases from J; bases unmatched to any gene: 8. This CDR3 is built from 14 residues. In nucleotides, the CDR3 is TGTGCCACCGACAGGGCCTCAGCTAATGAAAAACTGTTTTTT. It encodes CATDRASANEKLFF.

This rearrangement joins TRBV5-5 to TRBJ2-3; D is perhaps TRBD1 (6 bases). Between the trimmed V and J ends, which lost 2 bases and 1 base, there was a span of 8 bases. CDR1 and CDR2 from the germline V gene are SGHKS and YYEKEE (reference sequence). The CDR3 consists of 14 residues. CDR3 sequence: CASSFEGGTDTQYF. CDR3 coding DNA: TGTGCCAGCAGCTTCGAGGGGGGCACAGATACGCAGTATTTT.